Sequencing of this TCR beta chain was carried out in a study of T cell changes during pregnancy in multiple sclerosis. Generated by immunoSEQ multiplex PCR, the TCRdb table keeps only in-frame clones and is missing some. Of 70,000 to 95,000 clones listed, about 93% are singletons. The CDR3 extends over 13 amino acids. Trimming pared 3 bases from V and 1 base from J, leaving 6 bases between. Germline CDR1 LNHDA, CDR2 SQIVND (reference sequence). The sequence was obtained from a female donor with multiple sclerosis, enrolled in a pregnancy study. The specimen comprised peripheral blood, sampled in the first trimester of pregnancy. The rearrangement uses TRBV19 and TRBJ1-1; D is undetermined. The CDR3 DNA reads TGTGCCAGTAGTATGGGAGGGAACACTGAAGCTTTCTTT. It yields the protein CASSMGGNTEAFF.